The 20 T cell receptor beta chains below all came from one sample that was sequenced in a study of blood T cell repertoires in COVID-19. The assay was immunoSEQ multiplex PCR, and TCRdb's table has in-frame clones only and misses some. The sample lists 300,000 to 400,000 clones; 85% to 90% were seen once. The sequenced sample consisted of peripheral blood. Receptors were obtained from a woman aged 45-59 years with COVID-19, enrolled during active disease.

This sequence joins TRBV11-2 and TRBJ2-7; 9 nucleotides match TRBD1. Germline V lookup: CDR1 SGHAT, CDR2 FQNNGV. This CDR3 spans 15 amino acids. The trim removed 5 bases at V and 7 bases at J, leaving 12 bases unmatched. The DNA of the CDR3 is TGTGCCAGCAGCGTCGACCCCGGACAGGGGAATGAGCAGTACTTC. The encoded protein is CASSVDPGQGNEQYF.

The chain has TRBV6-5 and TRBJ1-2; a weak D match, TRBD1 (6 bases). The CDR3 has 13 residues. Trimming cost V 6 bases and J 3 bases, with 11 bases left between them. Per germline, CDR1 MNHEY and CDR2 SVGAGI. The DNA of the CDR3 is TGTGCCAGCAGAAAAGGGACACACTATGGCTACACCTTC. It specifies CASRKGTHYGYTF.

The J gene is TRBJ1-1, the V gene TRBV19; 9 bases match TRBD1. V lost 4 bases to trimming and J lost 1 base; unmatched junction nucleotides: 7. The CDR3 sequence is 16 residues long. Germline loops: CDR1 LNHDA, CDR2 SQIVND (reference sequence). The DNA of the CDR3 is TGTGCCAGTAGTAGAGGACAGGGGTATGGGAACACTGAAGCTTTCTTT. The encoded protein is CASSRGQGYGNTEAFF.

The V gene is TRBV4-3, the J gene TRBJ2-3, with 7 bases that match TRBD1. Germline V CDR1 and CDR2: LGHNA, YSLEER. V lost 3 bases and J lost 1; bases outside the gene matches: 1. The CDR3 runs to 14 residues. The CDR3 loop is CASSQGTGTDTQYF. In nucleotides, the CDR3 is TGCGCCAGCAGCCAGGGGACAGGCACAGATACGCAGTATTTT.

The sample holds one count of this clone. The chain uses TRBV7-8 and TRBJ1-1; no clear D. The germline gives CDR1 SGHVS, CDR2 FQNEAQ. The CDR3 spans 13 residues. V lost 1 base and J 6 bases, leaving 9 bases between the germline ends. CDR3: CASSLDSYAEAFF. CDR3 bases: TGTGCCAGCAGCTTAGACAGTTACGCTGAAGCTTTCTTT. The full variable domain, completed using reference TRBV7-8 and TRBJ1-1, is GAGVSQSPRYKVAKRGQDVALRCDPISGHVSLFWYQQALGQGPEFLTYFQNEAQLDKSGLPSDRFFAERPEGSVSTLKIQRTQQEDSAVYLCASSLDSYAEAFFGQGTRLTVV.

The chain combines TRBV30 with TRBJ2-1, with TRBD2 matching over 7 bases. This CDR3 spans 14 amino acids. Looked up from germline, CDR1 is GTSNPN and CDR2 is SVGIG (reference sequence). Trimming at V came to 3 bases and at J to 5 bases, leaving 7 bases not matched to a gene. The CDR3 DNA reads TGTGCCTGGAGCCCTAGCGGAGACCACAATGAGCAGTTCTTC. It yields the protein CAWSPSGDHNEQFF.

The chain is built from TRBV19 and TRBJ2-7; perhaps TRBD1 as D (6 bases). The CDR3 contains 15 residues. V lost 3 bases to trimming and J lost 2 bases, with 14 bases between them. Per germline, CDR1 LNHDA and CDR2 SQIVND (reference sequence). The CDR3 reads CASSITGLVAYEQYF. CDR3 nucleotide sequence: TGTGCCAGTAGTATCACAGGGTTGGTCGCCTACGAGCAGTACTTC.

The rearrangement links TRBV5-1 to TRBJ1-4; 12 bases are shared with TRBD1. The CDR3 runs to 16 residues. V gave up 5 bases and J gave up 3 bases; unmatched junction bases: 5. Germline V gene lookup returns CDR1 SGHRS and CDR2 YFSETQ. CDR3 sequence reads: CASRRGTGGPNEKLFF. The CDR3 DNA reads TGCGCCAGCAGGCGGGGGACAGGGGGCCCTAATGAAAAACTGTTTTTT. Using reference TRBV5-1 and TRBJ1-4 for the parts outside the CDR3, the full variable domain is KAGVTQTPRYLIKTRGQQVTLSCSPISGHRSVSWYQQTPGQGLQFLFEYFSETQRNKGNFPGRFSGRQFSNSRSEMNVSTLELGDSALYLCASRRGTGGPNEKLFFGSGTQLSVL.

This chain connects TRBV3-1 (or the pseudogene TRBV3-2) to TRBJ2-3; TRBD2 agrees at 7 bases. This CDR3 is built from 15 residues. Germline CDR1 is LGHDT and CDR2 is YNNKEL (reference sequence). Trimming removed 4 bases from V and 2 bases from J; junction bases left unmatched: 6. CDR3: CASSLRDYFTDTQYF. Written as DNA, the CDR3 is TGTGCCAGCAGCCTCCGGGACTACTTCACAGATACGCAGTATTTT.

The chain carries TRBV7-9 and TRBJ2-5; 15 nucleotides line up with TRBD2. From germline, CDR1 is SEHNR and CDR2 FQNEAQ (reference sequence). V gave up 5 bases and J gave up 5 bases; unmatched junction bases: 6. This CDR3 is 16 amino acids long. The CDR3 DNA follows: TGTGCCAGCAGCCCCCGAGGACTAGCGGGGGGGGAGACCCAGTACTTC. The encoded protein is CASSPRGLAGGETQYF.

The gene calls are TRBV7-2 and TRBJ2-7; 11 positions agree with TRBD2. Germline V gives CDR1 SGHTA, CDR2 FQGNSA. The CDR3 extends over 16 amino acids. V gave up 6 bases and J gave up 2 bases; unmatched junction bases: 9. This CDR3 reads CASRIEGTSGTYEQYF. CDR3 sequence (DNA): TGTGCCAGCAGAATAGAGGGGACTAGCGGAACCTACGAGCAGTACTTC. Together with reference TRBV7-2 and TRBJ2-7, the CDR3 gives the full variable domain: GAGVSQSPSNKVTEKGKDVELRCDPISGHTALYWYRQSLGQGLEFLIYFQGNSAPDKSGLPSDRFSAERTGGSVSTLTIQRTQQEDSAVYLCASRIEGTSGTYEQYFGPGTRLTVT.

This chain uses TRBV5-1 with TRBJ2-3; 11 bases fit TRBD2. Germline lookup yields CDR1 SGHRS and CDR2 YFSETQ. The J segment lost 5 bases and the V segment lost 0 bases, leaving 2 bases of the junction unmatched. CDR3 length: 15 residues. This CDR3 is CASSLVLAGGDTQYF. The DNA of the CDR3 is TGCGCCAGCAGCTTGGTCCTAGCGGGAGGAGATACGCAGTATTTT. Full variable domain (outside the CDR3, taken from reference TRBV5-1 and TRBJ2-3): KAGVTQTPRYLIKTRGQQVTLSCSPISGHRSVSWYQQTPGQGLQFLFEYFSETQRNKGNFPGRFSGRQFSNSRSEMNVSTLELGDSALYLCASSLVLAGGDTQYFGPGTRLTVL.

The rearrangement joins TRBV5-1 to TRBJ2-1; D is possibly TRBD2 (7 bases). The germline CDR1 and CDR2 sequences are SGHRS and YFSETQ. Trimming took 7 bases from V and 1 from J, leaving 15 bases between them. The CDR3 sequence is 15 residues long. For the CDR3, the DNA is TGCGCCAGCTCTATTGAGGGGGGGTCCTACAATGAGCAGTTCTTC. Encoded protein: CASSIEGGSYNEQFF.

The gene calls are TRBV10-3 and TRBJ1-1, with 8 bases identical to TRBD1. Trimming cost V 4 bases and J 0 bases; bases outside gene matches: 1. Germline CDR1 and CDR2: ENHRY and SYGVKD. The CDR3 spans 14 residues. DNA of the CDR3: TGTGCCATCAGTGGGGACAGGTTGAACACTGAAGCTTTCTTT. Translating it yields CAISGDRLNTEAFF.

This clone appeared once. CDR3 region: CATRLAGAGEQYF. CDR3 DNA: TGTGCCACCAGACTAGCGGGAGCCGGCGAGCAGTACTTC. This rearrangement joins TRBV19 to TRBJ2-7; 12 bases map to TRBD2. The CDR3 totals 13 residues. The germline gives CDR1 LNHDA, CDR2 SQIVND (reference sequence). V dropped 10 bases and J dropped 6; count of bases not matched to a gene: 7.

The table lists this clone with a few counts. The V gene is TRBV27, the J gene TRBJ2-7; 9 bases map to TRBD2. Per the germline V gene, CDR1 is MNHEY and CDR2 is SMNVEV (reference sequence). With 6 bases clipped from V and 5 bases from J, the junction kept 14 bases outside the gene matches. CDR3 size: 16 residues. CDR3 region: CASSRVSGTSTHEQYF. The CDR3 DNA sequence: TGTGCCAGCAGCCGAGTCTCCGGGACTAGCACCCACGAGCAGTACTTC.

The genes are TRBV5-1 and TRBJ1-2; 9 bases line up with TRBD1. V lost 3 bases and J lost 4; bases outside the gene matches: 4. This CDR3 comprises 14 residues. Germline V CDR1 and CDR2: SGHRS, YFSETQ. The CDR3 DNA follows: TGCGCCAGCAGCTCCGGGACAGGGCCCTATGGCTACACCTTC. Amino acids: CASSSGTGPYGYTF.

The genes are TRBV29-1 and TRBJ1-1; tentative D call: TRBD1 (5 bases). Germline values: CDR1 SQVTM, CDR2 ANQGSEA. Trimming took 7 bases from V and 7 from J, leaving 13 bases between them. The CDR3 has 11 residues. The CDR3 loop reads CSGGGDFEAFF. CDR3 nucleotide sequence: TGCAGCGGGGGCGGGGACTTTGAAGCTTTCTTT.

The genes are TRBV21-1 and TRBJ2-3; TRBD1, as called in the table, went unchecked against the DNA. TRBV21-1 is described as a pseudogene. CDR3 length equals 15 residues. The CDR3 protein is CASSTQDREPHTQYF. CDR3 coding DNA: TGTGCCAGCAGCACACAGGACAGGGAGCCCCATACGCAGTATTTT.

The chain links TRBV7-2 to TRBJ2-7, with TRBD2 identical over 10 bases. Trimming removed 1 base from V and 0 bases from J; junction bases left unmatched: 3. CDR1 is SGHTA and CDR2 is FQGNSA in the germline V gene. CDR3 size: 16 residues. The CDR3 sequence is CASSLGSSGSSYEQYF. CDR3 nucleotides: TGTGCCAGCAGCTTAGGATCTAGCGGGAGCTCCTACGAGCAGTACTTC. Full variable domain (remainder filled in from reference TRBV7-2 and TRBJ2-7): GAGVSQSPSNKVTEKGKDVELRCDPISGHTALYWYRQSLGQGLEFLIYFQGNSAPDKSGLPSDRFSAERTGGSVSTLTIQRTQQEDSAVYLCASSLGSSGSSYEQYFGPGTRLTVT.